This TCR beta chain was sequenced in a study of neoadjuvant anti-PD-1 for oral cavity cancer. Produced via immunoSEQ multiplex PCR; TCRdb's table is partial and in-frame only. The table shows tens of thousands of clones, with about 83% occurring only once. The V end lost 6 bases, the J end lost 4 bases, and 18 bases lay between the germline ends. CDR1 is ENHRY and CDR2 is SYGVKD in the germline V gene. The CDR3 has 15 amino acids. Sequences were derived from PBMCs, sampled before nivolumab (anti-PD-1) treatment. The V gene is TRBV10-3, the J gene TRBJ1-2; the D gene is possibly TRBD1 (6 bases). The receptor was derived from a person aged 40 to 85 with oral cavity squamous cell carcinoma. CDR3 amino acids: CAISPRGHLGYGYTF. CDR3 sequence (DNA): TGTGCCATCAGCCCCCGGGGACATCTCGGCTATGGCTACACCTTC.